These T cell receptor beta chains were read from a single sample in a study of blood T cell repertoires in COVID-19. The data were produced by immunoSEQ multiplex PCR, yet TCRdb's version contains in-frame clones alone and is incomplete. The sample lists about 140,000 clones; 86% were seen once. Source material: PBMCs or T cells enriched from blood (not recorded which). Source of these receptors: a man in his fifties or sixties who had recovered from COVID-19. Both conserved end residues are part of each CDR3. Fields, in order: J gene, CDR3 length, V gene, CDR3 protein.

>TRBJ2-7|15|TRBV4-3
CASSWTSGRSYEQYF
>TRBJ2-1|14|TRBV19
CASSDMSSYNEQFF
>TRBJ2-7|14|TRBV7-9
CASSFTGTTYEQYF
>TRBJ1-6|15|TRBV30
CAWSVYGYTGYPLHF
>TRBJ2-5|15|TRBV9
CASSALAGVKETQYF
>TRBJ2-3|14|TRBV19
CASSILGGTDTQYF
>TRBJ2-1|17|TRBV7-2
CASSLSPLGGGSHEQFF
>TRBJ1-4|15|TRBV6-6
CASSDRHRQNEKLFF
>TRBJ1-1|13|TRBV10-3
CAIRRDTATEAFF
>TRBJ2-3|13|TRBV6-5
CASTPRAGDTQYF
>TRBJ1-4|13|TRBV30
CAWSQRTNEKLFF
>TRBJ1-2|14|TRBV3-1/TRBV3-2
CASSHASIGYGYTF
>TRBJ1-2|13|TRBV5-6
CASSLGGNYGYTF
>TRBJ1-4|18|TRBV7-6
CASSLARDRDSTNEKLFF
>TRBJ1-6|14|TRBV7-9
CASSFERFNSPLHF
>TRBJ2-1|17|TRBV7-2
CASSSSGLRGIYNEQFF
>TRBJ1-5|14|TRBV28
CASSQTRDNQPQHF
>TRBJ2-7|18|TRBV9
CASSVGYMEEAGYHEQYF
>TRBJ2-4|15|TRBV18
CASSPLWQGENIQYF
>TRBJ1-4|15|TRBV30
CAGRGGVATNEKLFF
>TRBJ1-2|13|TRBV7-2
CASSLSDSMSYTF
>TRBJ1-3|16|TRBV19
CASSITAGFSGNTIYF
>TRBJ1-1|14|TRBV29-1
CSVETGADRSGAFF
>TRBJ1-5|14|TRBV7-8
CATASGNSNQPQHF
>TRBJ2-1|15|TRBV19
CASSYSGLSYNEQFF
>TRBJ1-5|14|TRBV5-1
CASSLGTLNQPQHF
>TRBJ1-5|12|TRBV28
CASSQGSQPQHF
>TRBJ2-7|14|TRBV28
CASRKGTIGYEQYF
>TRBJ1-5|14|TRBV24-1
CATSDGPGNQPQHF